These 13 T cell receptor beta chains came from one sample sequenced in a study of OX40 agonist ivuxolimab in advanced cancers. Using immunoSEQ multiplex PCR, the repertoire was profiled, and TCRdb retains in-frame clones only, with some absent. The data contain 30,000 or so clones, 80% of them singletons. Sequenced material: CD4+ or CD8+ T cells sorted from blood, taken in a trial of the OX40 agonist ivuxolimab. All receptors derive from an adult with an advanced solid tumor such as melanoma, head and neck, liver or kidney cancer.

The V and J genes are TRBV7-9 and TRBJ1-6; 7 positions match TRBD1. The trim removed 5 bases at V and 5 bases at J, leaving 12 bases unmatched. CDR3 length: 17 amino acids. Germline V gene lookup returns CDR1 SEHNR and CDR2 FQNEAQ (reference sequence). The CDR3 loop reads CASSIPLRDSNNSPLHF. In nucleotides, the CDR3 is TGTGCCAGCAGCATACCCCTCCGGGACAGCAATAATTCACCCCTCCACTTT.

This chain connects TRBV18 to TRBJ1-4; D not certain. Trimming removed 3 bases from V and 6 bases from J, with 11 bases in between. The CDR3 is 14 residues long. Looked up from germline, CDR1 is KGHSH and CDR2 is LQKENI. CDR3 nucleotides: TGTGCCAGCTCACCCCCCCATGGGGATGAAAAACTGTTTTTT. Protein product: CASSPPHGDEKLFF.

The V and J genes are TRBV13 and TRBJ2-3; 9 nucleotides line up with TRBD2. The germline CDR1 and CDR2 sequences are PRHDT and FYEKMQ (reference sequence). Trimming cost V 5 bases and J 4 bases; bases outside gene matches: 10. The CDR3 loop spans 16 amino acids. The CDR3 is CASSPRVLAGPDTQYF. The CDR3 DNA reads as TGTGCCAGCAGCCCAAGAGTACTAGCGGGCCCAGATACGCAGTATTTT.

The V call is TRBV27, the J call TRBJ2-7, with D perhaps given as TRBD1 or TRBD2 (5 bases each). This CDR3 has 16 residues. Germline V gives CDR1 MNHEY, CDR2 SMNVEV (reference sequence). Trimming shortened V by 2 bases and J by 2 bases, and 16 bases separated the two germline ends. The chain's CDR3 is CASSLGAVVGTYEQYF. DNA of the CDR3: TGTGCCAGCAGTTTAGGGGCGGTCGTCGGGACCTACGAGCAGTACTTC.

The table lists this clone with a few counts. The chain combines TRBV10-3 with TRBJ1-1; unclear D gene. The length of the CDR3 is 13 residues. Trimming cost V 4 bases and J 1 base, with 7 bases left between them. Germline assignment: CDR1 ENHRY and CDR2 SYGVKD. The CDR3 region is CAISGRQNTEAFF. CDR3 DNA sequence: TGTGCCATCAGTGGGAGACAGAACACTGAAGCTTTCTTT.

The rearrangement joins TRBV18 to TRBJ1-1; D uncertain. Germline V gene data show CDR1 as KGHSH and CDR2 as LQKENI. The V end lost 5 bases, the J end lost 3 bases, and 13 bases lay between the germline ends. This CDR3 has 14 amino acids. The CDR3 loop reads CASSWGGGDTEAFF. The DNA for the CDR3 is TGTGCCAGCTCATGGGGAGGAGGAGACACTGAAGCTTTCTTT.

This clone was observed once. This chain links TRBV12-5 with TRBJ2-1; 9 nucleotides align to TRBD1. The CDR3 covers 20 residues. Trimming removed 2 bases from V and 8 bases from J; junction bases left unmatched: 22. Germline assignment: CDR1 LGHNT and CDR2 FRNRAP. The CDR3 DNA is TGTGCTAGTGGTTTGCCTCCCGGGACAGGGAGACTAGGGGGTTCCCATGAGCAGTTCTTC. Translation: CASGLPPGTGRLGGSHEQFF.

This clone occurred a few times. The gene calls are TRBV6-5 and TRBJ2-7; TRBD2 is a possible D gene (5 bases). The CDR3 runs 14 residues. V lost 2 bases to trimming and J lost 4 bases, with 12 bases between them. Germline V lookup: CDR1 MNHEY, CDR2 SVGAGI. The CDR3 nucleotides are TGTGCCAGCAGTTACGAGGCAGGCGGGTACGAGCAGTACTTC. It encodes CASSYEAGGYEQYF.

The DNA of the CDR3 is TGTGCCAGCAGCTATACCGGGGAAAACAATGAGCAGTTCTTC. This gives the protein CASSYTGENNEQFF. The chain uses TRBV13 and TRBJ2-1; the D gene is possibly TRBD2 (5 bases). This CDR3 contains 14 residues. The germline gives CDR1 PRHDT, CDR2 FYEKMQ (reference sequence). The V end was cut by 4 bases, the J end by 5 bases, with 12 bases between.

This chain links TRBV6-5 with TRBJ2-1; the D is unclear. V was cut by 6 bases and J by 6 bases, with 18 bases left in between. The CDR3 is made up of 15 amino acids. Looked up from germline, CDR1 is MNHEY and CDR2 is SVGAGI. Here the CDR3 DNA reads TGTGCCAGCAGGGGGATCCGTGGTCCCTCCAATGAGCAGTTCTTC. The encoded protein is CASRGIRGPSNEQFF.

The CDR3 here is CASSLGGTQQYF. CDR3 coding DNA: TGTGCCAGCAGCTTGGGTGGGACTCAGCAGTACTTC. V is TRBV5-8 and J is TRBJ2-7; tentatively, D is TRBD2 (6 bases). This CDR3 is 12 amino acids long. Trimming removed 0 bases at V and 8 bases at J, with 9 bases between. Germline loops: CDR1 SGHTS, CDR2 YDEGEE.

The CDR3 spells CASSQDLGRGGYEQYF. CDR3 sequence (DNA): TGCGCCAGCAGCCAAGATCTGGGCAGGGGAGGATACGAGCAGTACTTC. This chain uses TRBV4-1 with TRBJ2-7, with D perhaps being TRBD1 or TRBD2 (6 bases each). V was pared by 0 bases and J by 4 bases, with 16 bases between. The CDR3 sequence is 16 residues long. Germline CDR1 and CDR2: MGHRA and YSYEKL.

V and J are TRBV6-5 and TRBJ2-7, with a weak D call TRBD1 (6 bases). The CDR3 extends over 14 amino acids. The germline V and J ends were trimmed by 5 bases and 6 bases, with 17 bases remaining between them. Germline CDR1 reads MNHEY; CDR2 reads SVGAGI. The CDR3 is CASSTTGSPFEQYF. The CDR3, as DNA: TGTGCCAGCAGTACAACAGGGAGTCCCTTCGAGCAGTACTTC.